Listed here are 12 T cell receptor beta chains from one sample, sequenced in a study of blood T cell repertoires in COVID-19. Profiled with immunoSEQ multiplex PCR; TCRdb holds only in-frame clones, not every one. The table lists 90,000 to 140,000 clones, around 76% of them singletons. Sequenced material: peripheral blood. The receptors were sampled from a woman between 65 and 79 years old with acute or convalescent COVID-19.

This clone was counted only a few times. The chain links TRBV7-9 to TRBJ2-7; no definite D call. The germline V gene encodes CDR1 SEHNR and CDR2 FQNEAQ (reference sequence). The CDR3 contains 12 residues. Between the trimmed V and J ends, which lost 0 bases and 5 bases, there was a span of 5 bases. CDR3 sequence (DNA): TGTGCCAGCAGCTTAGCGCGGAACGAGCAGTACTTC. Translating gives CASSLARNEQYF. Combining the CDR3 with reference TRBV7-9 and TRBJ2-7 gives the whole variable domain DTGVSQNPRHKITKRGQNVTFRCDPISEHNRLYWYRQTLGQGPEFLTYFQNEAQLEKSRLLSDRFSAERPKGSFSTLEIQRTEQGDSAMYLCASSLARNEQYFGPGTRLTVT.

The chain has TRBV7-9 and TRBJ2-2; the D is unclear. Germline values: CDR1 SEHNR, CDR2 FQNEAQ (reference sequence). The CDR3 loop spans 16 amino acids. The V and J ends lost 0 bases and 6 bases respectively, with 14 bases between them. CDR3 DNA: TGTGCCAGCAGCTTAGCGACCGGATGGGCCCCCGGGGAGCTGTTTTTT. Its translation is CASSLATGWAPGELFF.

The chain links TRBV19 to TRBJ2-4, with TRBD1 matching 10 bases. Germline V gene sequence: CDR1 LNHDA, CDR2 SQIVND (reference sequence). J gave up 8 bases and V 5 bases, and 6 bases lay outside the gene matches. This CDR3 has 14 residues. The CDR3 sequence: CASSSRDRGDIQYF. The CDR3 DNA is TGTGCCAGTAGTTCTCGGGACAGGGGCGACATTCAGTACTTC. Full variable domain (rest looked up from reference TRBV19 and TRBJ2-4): DGGITQSPKYLFRKEGQNVTLSCEQNLNHDAMYWYRQDPGQGLRLIYYSQIVNDFQKGDIAEGYSVSREKKESFPLTVTSAQKNPTAFYLCASSSRDRGDIQYFGAGTRLSVL.

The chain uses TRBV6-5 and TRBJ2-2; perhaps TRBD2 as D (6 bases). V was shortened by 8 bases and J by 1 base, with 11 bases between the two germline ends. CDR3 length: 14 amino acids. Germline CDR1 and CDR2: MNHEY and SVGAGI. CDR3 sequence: CASRMGGNTGELFF. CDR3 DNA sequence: TGTGCCAGCCGAATGGGGGGGAACACCGGGGAGCTGTTTTTT.

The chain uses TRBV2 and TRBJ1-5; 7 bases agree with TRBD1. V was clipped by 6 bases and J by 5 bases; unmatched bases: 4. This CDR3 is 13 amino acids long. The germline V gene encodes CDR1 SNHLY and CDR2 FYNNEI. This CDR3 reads CASRQGRDQPQHF. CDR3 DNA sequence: TGTGCCAGCAGACAGGGGCGGGATCAGCCCCAGCATTTT.

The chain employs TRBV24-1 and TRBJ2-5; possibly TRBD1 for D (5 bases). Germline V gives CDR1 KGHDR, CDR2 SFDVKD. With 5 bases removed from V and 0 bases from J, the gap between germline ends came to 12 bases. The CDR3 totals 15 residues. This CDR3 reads CATSGSFRDQETQYF. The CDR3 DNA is TGTGCCACCAGTGGGTCGTTCAGGGACCAAGAGACCCAGTACTTC.

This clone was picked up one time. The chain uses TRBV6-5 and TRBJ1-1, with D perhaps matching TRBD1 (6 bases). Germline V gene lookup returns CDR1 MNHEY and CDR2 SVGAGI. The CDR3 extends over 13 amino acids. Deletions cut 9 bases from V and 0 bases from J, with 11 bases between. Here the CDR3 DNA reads TGTGCCAGTTGGACAGTAATGAACACTGAAGCTTTCTTT. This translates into CASWTVMNTEAFF.

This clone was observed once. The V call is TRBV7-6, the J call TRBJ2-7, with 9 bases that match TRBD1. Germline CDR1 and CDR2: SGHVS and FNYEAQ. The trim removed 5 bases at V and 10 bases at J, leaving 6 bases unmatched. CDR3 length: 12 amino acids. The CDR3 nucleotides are TGTGCCAGCAGCGTAACAGGGGGCGAACAGTACTTC. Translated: CASSVTGGEQYF.

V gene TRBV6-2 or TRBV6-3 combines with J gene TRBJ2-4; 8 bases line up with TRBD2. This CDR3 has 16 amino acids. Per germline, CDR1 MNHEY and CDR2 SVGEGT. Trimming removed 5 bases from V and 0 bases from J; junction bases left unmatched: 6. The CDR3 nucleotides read TGTGCCAGCAGTCCAGCGGGGGCCCGAGCCAAAAACATTCAGTACTTC. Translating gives CASSPAGARAKNIQYF.

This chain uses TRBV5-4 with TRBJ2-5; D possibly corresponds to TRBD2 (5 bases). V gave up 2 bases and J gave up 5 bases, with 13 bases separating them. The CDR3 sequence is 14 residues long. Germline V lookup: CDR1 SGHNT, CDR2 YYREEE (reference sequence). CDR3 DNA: TGTGCCAGCAGCTTACGGGGAAGTAGGGAGACCCAGTACTTC. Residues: CASSLRGSRETQYF.

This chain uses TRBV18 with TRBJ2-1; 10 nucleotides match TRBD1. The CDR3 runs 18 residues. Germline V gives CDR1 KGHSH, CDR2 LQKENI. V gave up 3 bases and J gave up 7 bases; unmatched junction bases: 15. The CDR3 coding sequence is TGTGCCAGCTCACCGCAACTATCGACAGGGGGCGCCGAGAATGAGCAGTTCTTC. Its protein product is CASSPQLSTGGAENEQFF.

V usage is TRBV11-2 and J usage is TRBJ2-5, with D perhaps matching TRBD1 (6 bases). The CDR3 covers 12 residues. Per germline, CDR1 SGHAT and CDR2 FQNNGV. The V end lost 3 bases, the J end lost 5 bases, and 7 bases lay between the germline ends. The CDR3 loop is CASSFQGETQYF. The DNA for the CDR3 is TGTGCCAGCAGCTTTCAGGGGGAGACCCAGTACTTC.